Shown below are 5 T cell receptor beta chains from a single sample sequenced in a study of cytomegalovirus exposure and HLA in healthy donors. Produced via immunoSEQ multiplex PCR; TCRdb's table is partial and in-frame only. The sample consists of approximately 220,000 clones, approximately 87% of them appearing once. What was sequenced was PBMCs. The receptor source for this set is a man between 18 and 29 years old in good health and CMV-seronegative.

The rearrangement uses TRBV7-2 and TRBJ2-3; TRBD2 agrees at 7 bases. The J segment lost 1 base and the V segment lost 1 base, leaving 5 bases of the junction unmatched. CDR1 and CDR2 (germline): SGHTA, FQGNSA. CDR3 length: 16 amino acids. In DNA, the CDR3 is TGTGCCAGCAGCTTAGGAGGGGCGGGAGGCACAGATACGCAGTATTTT. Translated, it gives CASSLGGAGGTDTQYF.

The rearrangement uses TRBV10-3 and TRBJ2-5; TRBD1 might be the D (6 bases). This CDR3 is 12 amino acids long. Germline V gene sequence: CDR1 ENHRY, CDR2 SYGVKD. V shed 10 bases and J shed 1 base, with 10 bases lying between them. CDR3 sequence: CATKGVQETQYF. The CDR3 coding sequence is TGTGCCACTAAGGGGGTCCAAGAGACCCAGTACTTC.

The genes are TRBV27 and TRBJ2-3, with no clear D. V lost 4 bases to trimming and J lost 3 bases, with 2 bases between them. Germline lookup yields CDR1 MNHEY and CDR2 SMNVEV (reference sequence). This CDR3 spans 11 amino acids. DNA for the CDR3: TGTGCCAGCAGTTCAACAGATACGCAGTATTTT. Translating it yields CASSSTDTQYF.

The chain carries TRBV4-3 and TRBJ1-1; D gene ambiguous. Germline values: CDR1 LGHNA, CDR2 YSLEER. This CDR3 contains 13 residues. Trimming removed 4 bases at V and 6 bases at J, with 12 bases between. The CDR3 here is CASSLESGAEAFF. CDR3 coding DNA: TGCGCCAGCAGCCTAGAATCCGGGGCTGAAGCTTTCTTT.

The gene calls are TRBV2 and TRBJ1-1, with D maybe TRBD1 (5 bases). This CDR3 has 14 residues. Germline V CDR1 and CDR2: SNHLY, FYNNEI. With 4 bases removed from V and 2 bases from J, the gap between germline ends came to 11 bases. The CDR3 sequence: CASSATGGNTEAFF. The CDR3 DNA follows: TGTGCCAGCAGTGCAACAGGTGGAAACACTGAAGCTTTCTTT.